The TCR beta chain described here comes from a study of STAT5B mutations in CD4+ large granular lymphocyte leukemia. Concerning this clone: The antigen is undetermined.

TCRdb's table, derived via immunoSEQ multiplex PCR, lists solely in-frame clones and lacks some. The sample records tens of thousands of clones, around 72% being singletons. The CDR3 covers 12 residues. Per the germline V gene, CDR1 is MDHEN and CDR2 is SYDVKM. V lost 7 bases and J 1 base, leaving 6 bases between the germline ends. The study's findings and limits: Without putative leukemic clones, patient CD4-sorted repertoires remained more clonal than healthy CD4+ repertoires. Higher CD4+ than CD8+ T-LGLL clonality might reflect small sample size.

The gene calls are TRBV28 and TRBJ2-3; no definite D call. What was sequenced was CD4+ T cells from blood buffy coats. This clonotype originated in a human donor in good health. The CDR3 here is CASKVRTDTQYF. The CDR3, as DNA: TGTGCCAGCAAGGTCCGCACAGATACGCAGTATTTT.